The next 9 T cell receptor beta chains were all read from a single sample in a study of shared clonotypes between healthy human individuals. CD45RO-negative cells were positively selected for CCR7, leaving out terminally differentiated effector memory CD45RA+ cells. Assay used: immunoSEQ multiplex PCR; TCRdb lists only in-frame clones, some missing. The sample shows fewer than 1 million clones, approximately 97% of them seen only once. The sequenced sample consisted of naive CD8+ T cells sorted from blood. These receptors originate from a man in his thirties or forties in good health.

V gene TRBV18 combines with J gene TRBJ2-5; 11 bases fit TRBD2. The V gene end was trimmed by 0 bases and the J gene end by 4 bases; junction bases not matched to a gene: 7. The CDR3 length is 17 residues. Germline values: CDR1 KGHSH, CDR2 LQKENI. CDR3: CASSPPGSGRAGETQYF. CDR3 in DNA: TGTGCCAGCTCACCACCGGGTAGCGGGAGGGCCGGAGAGACCCAGTACTTC.

The chain is built from TRBV6-5 and TRBJ2-7; TRBD1 matches at 10 bases. Germline trimming cut 8 bases from V and 2 bases from J; bases unmatched to any gene: 6. CDR3 length: 14 residues. Germline V gene data show CDR1 as MNHEY and CDR2 as SVGAGI. The CDR3 is CASAPGQGAYEQYF. CDR3 sequence (DNA): TGTGCCAGCGCCCCCGGACAGGGGGCCTACGAGCAGTACTTC.

The V call is TRBV27, the J call TRBJ1-2; D perhaps matches TRBD1 (6 bases). The germline V and J ends were trimmed by 2 bases and 5 bases, with 24 bases remaining between them. Germline V CDR1 and CDR2: MNHEY, SMNVEV (reference sequence). The CDR3 has 18 amino acids. CDR3: CASSLITADRTRWYGYTF. The CDR3 bases are TGTGCCAGCAGTTTAATTACCGCGGACAGAACCCGTTGGTATGGCTACACCTTC.

The chain carries TRBV11-2 and TRBJ1-1, with 10 bases fitting TRBD1. The CDR3 totals 12 residues. The V segment lost 1 base and the J segment 12 bases; nucleotides outside the gene matches: 2. CDR1 SGHAT and CDR2 FQNNGV come from the germline V gene. The CDR3 bases are TGTGCCAGCAGCTTAGGGGACAGGGGAACTTTCTTT. Amino acids: CASSLGDRGTFF.

V is TRBV10-1 and J is TRBJ2-3, with D possibly matching TRBD2 (6 bases). V lost 0 bases to trimming and J lost 1 base, with 17 bases between them. Germline CDR1 and CDR2: WNHNN and SYGVQD (reference sequence). The CDR3 covers 18 residues. In DNA, the CDR3 is TGCGCCAGCAGTGAGTCGATCGGGCGGGGATCCGGCACAGATACGCAGTATTTT. This gives the protein CASSESIGRGSGTDTQYF.

Details on this clone: Other nucleotide sequences from this sample produce the same CDR3. The V gene is TRBV5-4, the J gene TRBJ2-3; the match to TRBD1 covers 7 bases. CDR1 is SGHNT and CDR2 is YYREEE in the germline V gene (reference sequence). V was clipped by 2 bases and J by 4 bases; unmatched bases: 4. CDR3 length: 14 residues. CDR3 protein: CASSFRGGADTQYF. The CDR3, as DNA: TGTGCCAGCAGCTTTAGAGGGGGCGCAGATACGCAGTATTTT.

The V gene is TRBV5-4, the J gene TRBJ2-7, with 11 bases identical to TRBD2. CDR3 length equals 16 residues. V lost 1 base, J lost 3 bases, and 6 bases stayed unmatched. Per the germline V gene, CDR1 is SGHNT and CDR2 is YYREEE (reference sequence). The CDR3 reads CASSLSVSGGDYEQYF. CDR3 coding DNA: TGTGCCAGCAGCTTGTCGGTTAGCGGGGGGGACTACGAGCAGTACTTC. The entire variable domain, with the rest obtained from reference TRBV5-4 and TRBJ2-7, is as follows: ETGVTQSPTHLIKTRGQQVTLRCSSQSGHNTVSWYQQALGQGPQFIFQYYREEENGRGNFPPRFSGLQFPNYSSELNVNALELDDSALYLCASSLSVSGGDYEQYFGPGTRLTVT.

V usage is TRBV5-1 and J usage is TRBJ1-4, with D tentatively TRBD1 (5 bases). In germline, CDR1 is SGHRS, CDR2 YFSETQ. The CDR3 is made up of 17 amino acids. The V and J ends lost 4 bases and 5 bases respectively, with 21 bases between them. CDR3 nucleotides: TGCGCCAGCAGCCCAAGGGCAGGGTATGTGCGGAATGAAAAACTGTTTTTT. This codes for CASSPRAGYVRNEKLFF.

V and J are TRBV27 and TRBJ2-2; TRBD1 matches 9 bases. Looked up from germline, CDR1 is MNHEY and CDR2 is SMNVEV (reference sequence). This CDR3 spans 16 amino acids. V lost 4 bases to trimming and J lost 6 bases; unmatched junction nucleotides: 9. The CDR3 region has the DNA TGTGCCAGCAGTTCAATACAGGGGGCGGGGGCCGGGGAGCTGTTTTTT. Its translation is CASSSIQGAGAGELFF.